These 17 T cell receptor beta chains were all obtained from the same sample, sequenced in a study of beta chain features in type 1 diabetes. Expressed TCRB transcripts were sequenced, since all the RNA that had been isolated was reverse transcribed. Clones were sequenced by immunoSEQ multiplex PCR, and TCRdb holds only the in-frame ones, with some missing. The table includes around 600,000 clones, under 15% detected once. Their antigens are not known. Study-wide results and limits: Moderate but significant shortening of TCRB CDR3s was recorded in all four CD4+ subsets from Type 1 diabetes patients.

Sequenced material: naive CD4+ T cells from blood. The receptors derive from a man aged 25-45 years with type 1 diabetes.

This clone has more than one count but fewer than ten. The CDR3 protein is CASSPPAGAETQYF. The CDR3 nucleotides are TGTGCCAGCTCACCACCGGCAGGGGCAGAGACCCAGTACTTC. The rearrangement uses TRBV18 and TRBJ2-5; D is perhaps TRBD1 (6 bases). The CDR3 has 14 amino acids. CDR1 KGHSH and CDR2 LQKENI come from the germline V gene. V dropped 0 bases and J dropped 4 bases, with 9 bases sitting between them.

The genes are TRBV2 and TRBJ2-6; D call uncertain. The CDR3 consists of 16 residues. V was pared by 3 bases and J by 0 bases, with 9 bases between. Germline V gene data show CDR1 as SNHLY and CDR2 as FYNNEI. CDR3 in amino acids: CASSESALSGANVLTF. CDR3 bases: TGTGCCAGCAGTGAGTCAGCCCTCTCTGGGGCCAACGTCCTGACTTTC.

This chain uses TRBV4-3 with TRBJ1-2; D is possibly TRBD1 (5 bases). Germline-derived CDR1 and CDR2 are LGHNA and YSLEER. The CDR3 contains 14 residues. V was trimmed by 1 base and J by 5 bases, leaving 11 bases between them. CDR3 bases: TGCGCCAGCAGCCAAGGGGGCAGGCCGTATGGCTACACCTTC. Encoded protein: CASSQGGRPYGYTF.

CDR3 sequence reads: CASSVDGREQYF. CDR3 in DNA: TGTGCCAGCAGCGTAGATGGGCGCGAGCAGTACTTC. V is TRBV9 and J is TRBJ2-7, with D hard to call. V gave up 0 bases and J gave up 6 bases, with 7 bases separating them. Germline V gene sequence: CDR1 SGDLS, CDR2 YYNGEE. This CDR3 has 12 residues.

The chain employs TRBV6-5 and TRBJ1-2; a possible D gene is TRBD1 (5 bases). The CDR3 has 14 residues. Germline CDR1 is MNHEY and CDR2 is SVGAGI. V lost 6 bases and J lost 0, with 11 bases in between. CDR3 DNA: TGTGCCAGCAGAGCGGGACTCGCTAACTATGGCTACACCTTC. Translating gives CASRAGLANYGYTF.

This clone turned up a few times. This sample includes further DNA sequences coding for the same CDR3. The V call is TRBV18, the J call TRBJ2-7; TRBD1 matches at 10 bases. J lost 6 bases, V lost 1 base, and 3 bases had no gene match. CDR3 length: 14 residues. Germline V gene sequence: CDR1 KGHSH, CDR2 LQKENI. In nucleotides, the CDR3 is TGTGCCAGCTCACCACGGGACAGGGGTGGCGAGCAGTACTTC. Translation: CASSPRDRGGEQYF.

This chain links TRBV6-5 with TRBJ2-7; perhaps TRBD2 as D (5 bases). The germline V gene encodes CDR1 MNHEY and CDR2 SVGAGI. V was cut by 5 bases and J by 7 bases, with 12 bases left in between. This CDR3 is 12 amino acids long. This CDR3 reads CASSRSGREQYF. CDR3 sequence (DNA): TGTGCCAGCAGTCGAAGCGGAAGAGAGCAGTACTTC.

The CDR3 loop is CASRRALLYEQYF. The CDR3 bases are TGTGCCAGCAGACGGGCACTCCTCTACGAGCAGTACTTC. J is TRBJ2-7 and V is TRBV28; D unclear. The V end was cut by 6 bases, the J end by 3 bases, with 12 bases between. This CDR3 has 13 residues. Per the germline V gene, CDR1 is MDHEN and CDR2 is SYDVKM. Full variable domain (outside the CDR3, taken from reference TRBV28 and TRBJ2-7): DVKVTQSSRYLVKRTGEKVFLECVQDMDHENMFWYRQDPGLGLRLIYFSYDVKMKEKGDIPEGYSVSREKKERFSLILESASTNQTSMYLCASRRALLYEQYFGPGTRLTVT.

This clone has only a few counts. The chain is built from TRBV4-2 and TRBJ2-7; 11 nucleotides line up with TRBD1. V trimming: 0 bases; J trimming: 4 bases; junction bases outside the gene matches: 5. Germline CDR1 reads LGHNA; CDR2 reads YNFKEQ. The CDR3 sequence is 16 residues long. The CDR3 bases are TGTGCCAGCAGCCAAGATGGGGACAGGGGGTCATACGAGCAGTACTTC. This codes for CASSQDGDRGSYEQYF.

This chain joins TRBV28 and TRBJ2-3; D possibly corresponds to TRBD2 (6 bases). CDR1 is MDHEN, CDR2 SYDVKM, per germline. Between the trimmed V and J ends, which lost 2 bases and 4 bases, there was a span of 13 bases. The CDR3 extends over 15 amino acids. The CDR3 DNA sequence: TGTGCCAGCAGTTTAGTTTCAACGGGAGCAGATACGCAGTATTTT. It codes for CASSLVSTGADTQYF.

This clone has a handful of counts. The CDR3 loop reads CAWAGLAGGQSSYNEQFF. The CDR3 DNA reads as TGTGCCTGGGCGGGACTAGCGGGGGGACAAAGCTCCTACAATGAGCAGTTCTTC. The chain carries TRBV30 and TRBJ2-1; 15 bases line up with TRBD2. The CDR3 sequence is 18 residues long. CDR1 GTSNPN and CDR2 SVGIG come from the germline V gene (reference sequence). V trimming: 5 bases; J trimming: 0 bases; junction bases outside the gene matches: 8.

The chain uses TRBV9 and TRBJ2-2; tentatively, D is TRBD2 (6 bases). V lost 0 bases and J 1 base, leaving 7 bases between the germline ends. Germline V CDR1 and CDR2: SGDLS, YYNGEE. This CDR3 comprises 15 residues. The CDR3 spells CASSVDGGNTGELFF. DNA of the CDR3: TGTGCCAGCAGCGTAGACGGGGGGAACACCGGGGAGCTGTTTTTT.

The chain combines TRBV11-2 with TRBJ2-7; no reliable D call. CDR1 and CDR2 (germline): SGHAT, FQNNGV. The CDR3 sequence is 11 residues long. Trimming took 10 bases from V and 4 from J, leaving 11 bases between them. CDR3 in DNA: TGTGCCACCAGGAGTTCTTACGAGCAGTACTTC. This codes for CATRSSYEQYF. Supplemented by reference TRBV11-2 and TRBJ2-7, the full variable domain reads EAGVAQSPRYKIIEKRQSVAFWCNPISGHATLYWYQQILGQGPKLLIQFQNNGVVDDSQLPKDRFSAERLKGVDSTLKIQPAKLEDSAVYLCATRSSYEQYFGPGTRLTVT.

The chain carries TRBV15 and TRBJ2-7; D is possibly TRBD1 (5 bases). From germline, CDR1 is LNHNV and CDR2 YYDKDF (reference sequence). Trimming took 1 base from V and 7 from J, leaving 17 bases between them. This CDR3 contains 15 residues. The CDR3 is CATSRGGAGLLEQYF. The CDR3 DNA is TGTGCCACCAGCAGAGGTGGGGCAGGTCTCCTTGAGCAGTACTTC.

The genes are TRBV27 and TRBJ2-1; 8 bases agree with TRBD2. V lost 6 bases, J lost 6 bases, and 16 bases stayed unmatched. Per germline, CDR1 MNHEY and CDR2 SMNVEV (reference sequence). The CDR3 consists of 17 residues. As DNA, the CDR3 is TGTGCCAGCAGACCCCATCGGGGGGGGTCAAGGGGCAATGAGCAGTTCTTC. Amino acids: CASRPHRGGSRGNEQFF.

The J gene is TRBJ1-5, the V gene TRBV19; D may be TRBD1 (5 bases). This CDR3 region has 16 residues. Germline V CDR1 and CDR2: LNHDA, SQIVND (reference sequence). V gave up 5 bases and J gave up 4 bases, with 18 bases separating them. The CDR3 DNA reads as TGTGCCAGTAGTTCAAGACACCGGGGGTTGAATCAGCCCCAGCATTTT. Translated, it gives CASSSRHRGLNQPQHF.

V and J are TRBV6-5 and TRBJ2-5; no reliable D call. Germline CDR1 is MNHEY and CDR2 is SVGAGI. V was trimmed by 2 bases and J by 1 base, leaving 14 bases between them. The CDR3 length is 16 residues. The CDR3 is CASSYNPVSVQETQYF. The CDR3 bases are TGTGCCAGCAGTTACAATCCTGTGAGCGTCCAAGAGACCCAGTACTTC.